Listed here are 13 T cell receptor beta chains from one sample, sequenced in a study of T cells expressing NK-cell markers. TCRdb reanalyzed the 5' RACE reads, giving one entry per CDR3 protein sequence and no DNA. This listing includes some 460,000 distinct CDR3 sequences. Sequencing was carried out using blood T cells: a sorted CD56 or NKG2C T cell subset, CD4+ or CD8+ T cells, or bulk PBMC T cells (not recorded which). The receptor source for this set is a woman in her 50s in good health.

The chain recombines TRBV2 with TRBJ1-1; TCRdb designates TRBD1, a call that cannot be tested without DNA. This CDR3 has 14 residues. Germline assignment: CDR1 SNHLY and CDR2 FYNNEI. CDR3 residues: CASSLGRGKTEAFF.

The rearrangement joins TRBV12-3 or TRBV12-4 to TRBJ1-1; TCRdb gives TRBD1 as the D gene, but with no DNA this cannot be confirmed. CDR3 size: 11 residues. CDR3 protein: CASSGKGIAFF.

V and J are TRBV28 and TRBJ2-7; TCRdb picks TRBD1, but there is no DNA to check that call. CDR3 length: 15 residues. Germline V CDR1 and CDR2: MDHEN, SYDVKM. This CDR3 reads CASSAHEGYSYEQYF.

J is TRBJ2-2 and V is TRBV29-1. There are 12 residues in the CDR3. Germline V CDR1 and CDR2: SQVTM, ANQGSEA. The CDR3 spells CSVAFMPGELFF.

CDR3 amino acids: CASSELPGLGPQYF. This sequence joins TRBV6-1 and TRBJ2-3; TCRdb selects TRBD2, and the lack of DNA leaves this call unchecked. Germline values: CDR1 MNHNS, CDR2 SASEGT. The CDR3 sequence is 14 residues long.

The chain has TRBV30 and TRBJ2-3; checking the TCRdb D call of TRBD2 is not possible without DNA. Germline-derived CDR1 and CDR2 are GTSNPN and SVGIG (reference sequence). This CDR3 is built from 14 residues. The CDR3 sequence is CAWSVRREEDTQYF.

The rearrangement joins TRBV12-3 or TRBV12-4 to TRBJ2-7; TCRdb gives TRBD1 as the D gene, but with no DNA this cannot be confirmed. This CDR3 has 13 amino acids. This CDR3 is CASRQGEAYEQYF.

The chain couples TRBV4-1 to TRBJ2-4; TCRdb calls TRBD2, which cannot be checked without DNA. CDR1 MGHRA and CDR2 YSYEKL come from the germline V gene. This CDR3 contains 16 residues. The CDR3 loop reads CASSPTGRDSKNIQYF.

The chain couples TRBV24-1 to TRBJ2-3. Germline V lookup: CDR1 KGHDR, CDR2 SFDVKD. The CDR3 runs to 12 residues. This CDR3 is CATSDTPSAQYF.

V is TRBV29-1 and J is TRBJ1-3. Germline CDR1 and CDR2: SQVTM and ANQGSEA. CDR3 size: 13 residues. The CDR3 is CSVVGGPGNTIYF.

The chain couples TRBV5-1 to TRBJ2-7; the TRBD1 assignment by TCRdb is unverifiable without DNA. Per the germline V gene, CDR1 is SGHRS and CDR2 is YFSETQ. The CDR3 length is 13 residues. CDR3 region: CASSSGTAHQQYF.

The chain combines TRBV29-1 with TRBJ2-7; TCRdb's D call, TRBD1, is unchecked because there is no DNA. The germline V gene has CDR1 SQVTM and CDR2 ANQGSEA. This CDR3 is 12 amino acids long. CDR3 protein: CSVDRGSHEQYF.

The V gene is TRBV19, the J gene TRBJ1-4; the D call of TRBD1 rests on TCRdb alone, since no DNA is present to check it. Germline assignment: CDR1 LNHDA and CDR2 SQIVND (reference sequence). This CDR3 comprises 13 residues. The chain's CDR3 is CASSERRPGKLFF.